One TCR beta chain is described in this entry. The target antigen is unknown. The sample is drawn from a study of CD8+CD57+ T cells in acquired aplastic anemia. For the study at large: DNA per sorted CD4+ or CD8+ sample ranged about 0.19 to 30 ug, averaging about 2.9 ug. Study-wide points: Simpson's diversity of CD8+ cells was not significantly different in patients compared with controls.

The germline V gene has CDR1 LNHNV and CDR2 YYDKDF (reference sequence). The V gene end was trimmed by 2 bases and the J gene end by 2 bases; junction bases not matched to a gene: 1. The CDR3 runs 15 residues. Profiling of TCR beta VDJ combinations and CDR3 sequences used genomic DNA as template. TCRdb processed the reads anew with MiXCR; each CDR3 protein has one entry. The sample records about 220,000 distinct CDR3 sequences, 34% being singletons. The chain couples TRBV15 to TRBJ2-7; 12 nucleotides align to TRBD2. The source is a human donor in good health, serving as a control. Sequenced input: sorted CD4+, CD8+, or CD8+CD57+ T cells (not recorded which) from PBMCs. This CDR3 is CATSRRTSGTYEQYF. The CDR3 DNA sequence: TGTGCCACCAGCAGACGGACTAGCGGGACCTACGAGCAGTACTTC.